Included here is one T cell receptor beta chain sequence, with context. These data originate in a study of control samples from healthy donors and cancer patients. Data came from immunoSEQ multiplex PCR; TCRdb stores just in-frame clones and leaves some out. Of 98,000 or so clones detected, approximately 80% appear once; the ten largest clones hold 8% to 11%. Germline CDR1 and CDR2: KGHDR and SFDVKD. The CDR3 is made up of 14 amino acids. V was clipped by 7 bases and J by 5 bases, with 11 bases between them. What was sequenced was blood. The TCR was taken from a woman in her thirties in good health. The rearrangement links TRBV24-1 to TRBJ1-6; D gene ambiguous. The CDR3 region has the DNA TGTGCCACCAGAGGGAATGGGGATAATTCACCCCTCCACTTT. Its protein is CATRGNGDNSPLHF.